This paragraph reports one T cell receptor beta chain. What it recognizes is unknown. The sample comes from a study of OX40 agonist ivuxolimab in advanced cancers. About the study: The patients received ivuxolimab by intravenous route every 2 weeks at 0.01 to 10 mg/kg. The eligibility criteria allowed prior anti-PD-1, anti-PD-L1 or anti-CTLA-4 therapy, and under 50% had some. Study observations and caveats: Expanded clones were, on average, more numerous in CD8+ T cells than in CD4+. Clonal expansion by week 6 occurred in CD4+ and CD8+ blood T cells (at 0.1 to 3.0 mg/kg).

Using immunoSEQ multiplex PCR, the repertoire was profiled, and TCRdb retains in-frame clones only, with some absent. The table records about 26,000 clones, around 79% of them present only once. Trimming took off 4 bases at V and 4 bases at J, with 17 bases between the two ends. Germline values: CDR1 KGHSH, CDR2 LQKENI. The CDR3 loop spans 16 amino acids. The V gene is TRBV18, the J gene TRBJ2-1; TRBD2 is a possible D gene (5 bases). Sample: CD4+ or CD8+ T cells sorted from blood, taken in a trial of the OX40 agonist ivuxolimab. The receptor was isolated from an adult with an advanced solid tumor such as melanoma, head and neck, liver or kidney cancer. CDR3: CASSLTGLGWYNEQFF. In nucleotides, the CDR3 is TGTGCCAGCTCACTGACGGGATTGGGCTGGTACAATGAGCAGTTCTTC. Full variable domain (remainder filled in from reference TRBV18 and TRBJ2-1): NAGVMQNPRHLVRRRGQEARLRCSPMKGHSHVYWYRQLPEEGLKFMVYLQKENIIDESGMPKERFSAEFPKEGPSILRIQQVVRGDSAAYFCASSLTGLGWYNEQFFGPGTRLTVL.